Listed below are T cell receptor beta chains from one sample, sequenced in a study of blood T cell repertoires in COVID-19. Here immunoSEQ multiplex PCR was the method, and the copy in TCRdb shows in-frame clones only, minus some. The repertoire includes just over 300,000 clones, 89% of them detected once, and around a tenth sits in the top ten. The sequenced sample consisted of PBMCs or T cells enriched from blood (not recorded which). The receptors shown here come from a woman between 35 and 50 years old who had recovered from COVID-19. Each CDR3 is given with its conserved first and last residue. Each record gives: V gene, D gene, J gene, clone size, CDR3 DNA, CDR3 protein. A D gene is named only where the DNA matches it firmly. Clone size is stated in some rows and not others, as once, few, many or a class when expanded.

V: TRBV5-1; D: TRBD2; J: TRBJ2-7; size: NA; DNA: TGCGCCAGCAGCTTTGGACTAGCGGGGAGCCTGGCCTACGAGCAGTACTTC; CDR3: CASSFGLAGSLAYEQYF
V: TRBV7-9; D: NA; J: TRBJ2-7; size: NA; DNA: TGTGCCAGCAGCCCACTCCGGGACACCGCCTTC; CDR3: CASSPLRDTAF
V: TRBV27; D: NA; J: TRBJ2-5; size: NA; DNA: TGTGCCAGCCGTTCGGTCCTAGAGACCCAGTACTTC; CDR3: CASRSVLETQYF
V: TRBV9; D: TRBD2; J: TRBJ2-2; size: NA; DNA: TGTGCCAGCAGCTTGTTAGCGGGAGGGCCGGGGACCGGGGAGCTGTTTTTT; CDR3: CASSLLAGGPGTGELFF
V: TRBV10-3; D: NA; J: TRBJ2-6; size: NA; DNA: TGTGCCATCAGTGAGTCTGGTGGGAGGTTGAACTCTGGGGCCAACGTCCTGACTTTC; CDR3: CAISESGGRLNSGANVLTF
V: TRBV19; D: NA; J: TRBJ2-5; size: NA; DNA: TGTGCCAGTAGTACAGGGGCCTTACAAGAGACCCAGTACTTC; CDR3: CASSTGALQETQYF
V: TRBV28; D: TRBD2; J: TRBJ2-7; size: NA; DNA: TGTGCCAGCAGTCCAAGAGGACTAGCGGGGGGGAGCGAGCAGTACTTC; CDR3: CASSPRGLAGGSEQYF
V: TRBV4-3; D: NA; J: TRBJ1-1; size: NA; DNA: TGCGCCAGCAGCCAAGATAGAAGAATAAACACTGAAGCTTTCTTT; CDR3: CASSQDRRINTEAFF
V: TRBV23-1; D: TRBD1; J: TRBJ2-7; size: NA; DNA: TGCGCCAGCAGTCAATTAGGACAGGGGTACGAGCAGTACTTC; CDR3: CASSQLGQGYEQYF
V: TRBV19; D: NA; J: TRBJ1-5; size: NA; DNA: TGTGCCAGTAGTATAGATCAACCGGGGGGCGGTAATCCGCCCCAGCATTTT; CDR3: CASSIDQPGGGNPPQHF
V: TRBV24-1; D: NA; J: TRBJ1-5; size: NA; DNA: TGTGCCACCAGTGCCAGAAGCAATCAGCCCCAGCATTTT; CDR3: CATSARSNQPQHF
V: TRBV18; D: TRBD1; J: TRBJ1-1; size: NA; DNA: TGTGCCAGCTCAATCAACAGGGGGGGGAACACTGAAGCTTTCTTT; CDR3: CASSINRGGNTEAFF
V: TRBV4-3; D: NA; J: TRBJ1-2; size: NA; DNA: TGCGCCAGCAGCCAAGTCGGCTCGGGAGAGTATGGCTACACCTTC; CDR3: CASSQVGSGEYGYTF
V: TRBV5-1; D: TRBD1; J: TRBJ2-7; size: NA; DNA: TGCGCCAGCAGCTCAGGGACAGGGAGGAACCACGAGCAGTACTTC; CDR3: CASSSGTGRNHEQYF
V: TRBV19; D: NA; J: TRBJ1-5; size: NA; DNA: TGTGCCAGTAGTATCCCCTTATATCAGCCCCAGCATTTT; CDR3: CASSIPLYQPQHF
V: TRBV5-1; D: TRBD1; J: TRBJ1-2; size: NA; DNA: TGCGCCAGCAGGGAACAGGGGGCGTCGGGCTATGGCTACACCTTC; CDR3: CASREQGASGYGYTF
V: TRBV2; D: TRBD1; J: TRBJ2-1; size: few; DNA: TGTGCCAGCAGCCAAAGAGGGACAGAGAATTACAATGAGCAGTTCTTC; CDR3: CASSQRGTENYNEQFF
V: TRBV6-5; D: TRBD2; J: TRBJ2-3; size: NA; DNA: TGTGCCAGCAGTCTTGGACTAGCGTCCACAGATACGCAGTATTTT; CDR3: CASSLGLASTDTQYF
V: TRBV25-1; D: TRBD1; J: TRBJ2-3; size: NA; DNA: TGTGCCAGCAGTGAATGGACCCCCGGGACAGGGGGCGGAGATACGCAGTATTTT; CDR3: CASSEWTPGTGGGDTQYF
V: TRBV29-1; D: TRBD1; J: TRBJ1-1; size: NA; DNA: TGCAGCGCCAACACCATGGACAGGGGCGATACTGAAGCTTTCTTT; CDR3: CSANTMDRGDTEAFF
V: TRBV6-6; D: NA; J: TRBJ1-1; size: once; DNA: TGTGCCAGCAGTTACGTAGCCTTGAACACTGAAGCTTTCTTT; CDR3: CASSYVALNTEAFF
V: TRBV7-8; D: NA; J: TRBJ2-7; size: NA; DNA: TGTGCCAGCAGCTTAGTTGTAGGGGAAGGGGAGCAGTACTTC; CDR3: CASSLVVGEGEQYF
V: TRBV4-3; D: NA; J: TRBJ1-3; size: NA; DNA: TGCGCCAGCAGCCAAGATTGGCAGAACTCTGGAAACACCATATATTTT; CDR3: CASSQDWQNSGNTIYF
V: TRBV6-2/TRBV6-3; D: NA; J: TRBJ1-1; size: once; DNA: TGTGCCAGCAGCCGACAGCTTGAAGCTTTCTTT; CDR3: CASSRQLEAFF
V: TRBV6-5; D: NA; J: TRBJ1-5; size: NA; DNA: TGTGCCTCAACGGGTACAAATAGCAATCAGCCCCAGCATTTT; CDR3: CASTGTNSNQPQHF
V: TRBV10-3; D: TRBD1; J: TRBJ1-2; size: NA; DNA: TGTGCCATCAGGATACTAAGGACAGGGGGTACGGGCTACACCTTC; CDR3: CAIRILRTGGTGYTF
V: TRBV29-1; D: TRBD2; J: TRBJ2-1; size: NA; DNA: TGCAGCGTCCTAGCGGGGGGATCCTACAATGAGCAGTTCTTC; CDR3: CSVLAGGSYNEQFF
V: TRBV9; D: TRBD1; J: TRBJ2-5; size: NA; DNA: TGTGCCAGCAGCCGAGGACAGGGAGAGACCCAGTACTTC; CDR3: CASSRGQGETQYF
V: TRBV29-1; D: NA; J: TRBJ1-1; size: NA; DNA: TGCAGCGTAAACAGGGTGGGGACTGAAGCTTTCTTT; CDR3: CSVNRVGTEAFF
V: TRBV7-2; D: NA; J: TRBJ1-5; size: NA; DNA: TGTGCCAGCAGCTTAGTCGGACAGAACAATCAGCCCCAGCATTTT; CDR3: CASSLVGQNNQPQHF
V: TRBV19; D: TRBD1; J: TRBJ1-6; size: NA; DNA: TGTGCCAGTACGTTGGGACAGTATAATTCACCCCTCCACTTT; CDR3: CASTLGQYNSPLHF
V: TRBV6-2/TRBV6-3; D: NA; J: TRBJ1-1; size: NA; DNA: TGTGCCAGCAGTTACTCGGGGGGGCGAAACACTGAAGCTTTCTTT; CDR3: CASSYSGGRNTEAFF
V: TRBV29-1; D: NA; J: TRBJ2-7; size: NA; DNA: TGCAGCGTTGAGGCAGACTCCTACGAGCAGTACTTC; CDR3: CSVEADSYEQYF
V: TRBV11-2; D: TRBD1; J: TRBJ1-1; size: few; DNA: TGTGCCAGCAGCTTAGCGGGACAGGTGAACACTGAAGCTTTCTTT; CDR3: CASSLAGQVNTEAFF
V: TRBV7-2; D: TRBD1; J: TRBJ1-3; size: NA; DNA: TGTGCCAGCAGCTTATATGGCAGGGGGCGAGGAAACACCATATATTTT; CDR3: CASSLYGRGRGNTIYF
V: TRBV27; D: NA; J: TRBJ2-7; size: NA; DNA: TGTGCCAGCAGTTACCCCCACAGTCATCTATCATACGAGCAGTACTTC; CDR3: CASSYPHSHLSYEQYF
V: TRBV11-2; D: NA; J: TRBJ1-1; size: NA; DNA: TGTGCCAGCAGCTTATGGGGGAGGGCTTTCTTT; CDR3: CASSLWGRAFF
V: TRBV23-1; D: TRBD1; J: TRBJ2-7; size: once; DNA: TGCGCCAGCAGTCATCCCCGGGGGACAGGGGGTTACTACGAGCAGTACTTC; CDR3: CASSHPRGTGGYYEQYF
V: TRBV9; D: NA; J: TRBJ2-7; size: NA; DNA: TGTGCCAGCAGCGTTCAAAGCGGCACCTACGAGCAGTACTTC; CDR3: CASSVQSGTYEQYF
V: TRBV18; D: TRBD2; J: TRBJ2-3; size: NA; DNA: TGTGCCAGCTCGAATAGCGGGGGGGCCGCAGATACGCAGTATTTT; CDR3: CASSNSGGAADTQYF
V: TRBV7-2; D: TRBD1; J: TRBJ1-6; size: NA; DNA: TGTGCCAGCAGCTTAAGGGGACAGAATAATTCACCCCTCCACTTT; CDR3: CASSLRGQNNSPLHF
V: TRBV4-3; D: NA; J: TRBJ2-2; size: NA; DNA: TGCGCCAGCAGCCAAGATCGGTGGAACACCGGGGAGCTGTTTTTT; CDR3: CASSQDRWNTGELFF
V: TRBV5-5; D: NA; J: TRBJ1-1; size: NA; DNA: TGTGCCAGCAGCTTGAAGAGGGAAACTGAAGCTTTCTTT; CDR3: CASSLKRETEAFF
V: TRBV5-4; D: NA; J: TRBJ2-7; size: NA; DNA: TGTGCCAGCAGCTTGGAAGTTGGGCGGGCCCCCTACGAGCAGTACTTC; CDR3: CASSLEVGRAPYEQYF
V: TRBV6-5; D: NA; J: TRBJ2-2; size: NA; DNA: TGTGCCAGCAGTCGGGGAGTAGGGGAGCTGTTTTTT; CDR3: CASSRGVGELFF
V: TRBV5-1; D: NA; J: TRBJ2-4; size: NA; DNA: TGCGCCAGCAGCCACCCGGGAGACGTGGCCAAAAACATTCAGTACTTC; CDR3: CASSHPGDVAKNIQYF
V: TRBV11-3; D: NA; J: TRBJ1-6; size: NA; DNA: TGTGCCAGCAGCTACATGCCGGACGGAGGACCCCTCCACTTT; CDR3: CASSYMPDGGPLHF
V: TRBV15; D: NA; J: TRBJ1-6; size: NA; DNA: TGTGCCACTAGTCTCGATTCAGGGCTCTATTCACCCCTCCACTTT; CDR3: CATSLDSGLYSPLHF
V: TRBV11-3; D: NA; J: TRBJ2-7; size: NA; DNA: TGTGCCAGCAGCTTAGATTCTCGGCCAGGGCGAACCTACGAGCAGTACTTC; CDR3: CASSLDSRPGRTYEQYF
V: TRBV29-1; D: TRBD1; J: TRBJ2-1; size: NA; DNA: TGCAGCGTTGAGTTTTGGGACAGTAAATACAATGAGCAGTTCTTC; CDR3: CSVEFWDSKYNEQFF
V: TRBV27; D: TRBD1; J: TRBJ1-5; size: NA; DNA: TGTGCCAGCAGTCCCGGGACAGGGAGGGCCAATCAGCCCCAGCATTTT; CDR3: CASSPGTGRANQPQHF
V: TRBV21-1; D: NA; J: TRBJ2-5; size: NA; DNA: TGTGCCAGCGCCCCTCAGGGCCAAGAGACCCAGTACTTC; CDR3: CASAPQGQETQYF
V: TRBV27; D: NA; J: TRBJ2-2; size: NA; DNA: TGTGCCAGCACCCTGGGGAAAGGGGTGAACACCGGGGAGCTGTTTTTT; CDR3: CASTLGKGVNTGELFF
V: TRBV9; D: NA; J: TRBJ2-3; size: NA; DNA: TGTGCCAGCAGCGTACTAGCTGGAGATACGCAGTATTTT; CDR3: CASSVLAGDTQYF
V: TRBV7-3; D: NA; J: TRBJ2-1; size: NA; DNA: TGTGCCAGCAGCTTAGAGGGATGGTGGGAAAATGAGCAGTTCTTC; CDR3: CASSLEGWWENEQFF
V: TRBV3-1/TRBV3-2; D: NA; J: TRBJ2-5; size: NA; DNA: TGTGCCAGCAGCCAAGTCGCGCCCCGGGGGCAAGAGACCCAGTACTTC; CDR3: CASSQVAPRGQETQYF
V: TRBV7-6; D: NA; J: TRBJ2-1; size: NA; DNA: TGTGCCAGCAGCCGAAGGGGGATGGAGTTTAGTGAGCAGTTCTTC; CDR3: CASSRRGMEFSEQFF